These T cell receptor beta chains were read from a single sample in a study of T-cell memory formation after mild COVID-19. TCRdb recomputed calls from the 5' RACE reads with MiXCR, one row per CDR3 protein. The table shows 250,000 to 300,000 distinct CDR3 sequences, with roughly 18% occurring only once. Sequenced sample: PBMCs or a T cell subset sorted from them (not recorded which). The receptors here all came from a man aged 18 to 29 who had mild COVID-19 (a few samples of this study predate the infection). Cell type and time point are not known. CDR3s include the opening cysteine and the closing phenylalanine or tryptophan. Each record gives: clone size, D gene, J gene, V gene, CDR3 DNA, CDR3 protein. The D gene is left open where the match is weak. Some rows have no size entry. The others give once, few or many, or a class for an expanded clone.

abundance: few; d_gene: TRBD1; j_gene: TRBJ2-3; v_gene: TRBV7-9; CDR3nt: TGTGCCAGCAGCCCATTACAGGGGATCGGCACAGATACGCAGTATTTT; CDR3aa: CASSPLQGIGTDTQYF
abundance: -; d_gene: -; j_gene: TRBJ1-2; v_gene: TRBV12-3/TRBV12-4; CDR3nt: TGTGCCAGCAGTTTAGGCGGTCTGGGTGGCTACACCTTC; CDR3aa: CASSLGGLGGYTF
abundance: -; d_gene: -; j_gene: TRBJ1-5; v_gene: TRBV20-1; CDR3nt: TGCAGTGCTATAGATAGGATAAATCAGCCCCAGCATTTT; CDR3aa: CSAIDRINQPQHF
abundance: -; d_gene: -; j_gene: TRBJ2-5; v_gene: TRBV20-1; CDR3nt: TGCAGTGCTGAAACAGGGGAGGGGGAGACCCAGTACTTC; CDR3aa: CSAETGEGETQYF
abundance: -; d_gene: -; j_gene: TRBJ1-1; v_gene: TRBV6-6; CDR3nt: TGTGCCAGCATCCGAGGATTTAACTATGAAGCTTTCTTT; CDR3aa: CASIRGFNYEAFF
abundance: many; d_gene: -; j_gene: TRBJ2-2; v_gene: TRBV7-6; CDR3nt: TGTGCCAGCAGCTTCCTTCCAGGGGGGCAGAACACCGGGGAGCTGTTTTTT; CDR3aa: CASSFLPGGQNTGELFF
abundance: few; d_gene: -; j_gene: TRBJ1-2; v_gene: TRBV12-3/TRBV12-4; CDR3nt: TGTGCCAGCAGACGGACAGCAGGCTTATATGGCTACACCTTC; CDR3aa: CASRRTAGLYGYTF
abundance: many; d_gene: TRBD2; j_gene: TRBJ2-2; v_gene: TRBV7-2; CDR3nt: TGTGCCAGCAGCGCGGGACTAGCCTCCGGGGAGCTGTTTTTT; CDR3aa: CASSAGLASGELFF
abundance: many; d_gene: TRBD1; j_gene: TRBJ1-2; v_gene: TRBV29-1; CDR3nt: TGCAGCGTTGGCCGGGACAGGCGCTACACCTTC; CDR3aa: CSVGRDRRYTF
abundance: few; d_gene: TRBD2; j_gene: TRBJ2-1; v_gene: TRBV5-6; CDR3nt: TGTGCCAGCAGCTTGAGCGGGGGAAGCTCCTACAATGAGCAGTTCTTC; CDR3aa: CASSLSGGSSYNEQFF
abundance: -; d_gene: TRBD1; j_gene: TRBJ1-2; v_gene: TRBV6-6; CDR3nt: TGTGCCAGCAACCCACAGGGGGACTATGGCTACACCTTC; CDR3aa: CASNPQGDYGYTF
abundance: many; d_gene: TRBD2; j_gene: TRBJ2-1; v_gene: TRBV28; CDR3nt: TGTGCCAGCAGCCGACTAGCGGGGGGATACAATGAGCAGTTCTTC; CDR3aa: CASSRLAGGYNEQFF
abundance: few; d_gene: TRBD1; j_gene: TRBJ1-2; v_gene: TRBV9; CDR3nt: TGTGCCAGCAGCTCGAGGACAGGGACTTATGGCTACACCTTC; CDR3aa: CASSSRTGTYGYTF
abundance: few; d_gene: TRBD1; j_gene: TRBJ1-1; v_gene: TRBV4-2; CDR3nt: TGTGCCAGCAGCCAAGAGGGACAGATGAACACTGAAGCTTTCTTT; CDR3aa: CASSQEGQMNTEAFF
abundance: few; d_gene: -; j_gene: TRBJ1-3; v_gene: TRBV7-9; CDR3nt: TGTGCCAGCAGCTTAGCGCCGAGCTCTGGAAACACCATATATTTT; CDR3aa: CASSLAPSSGNTIYF
abundance: few; d_gene: -; j_gene: TRBJ2-1; v_gene: TRBV6-2/TRBV6-3; CDR3nt: TGTGCCAGCATTCGGGACTCTCACCTCAATGAGCAGTTCTTC; CDR3aa: CASIRDSHLNEQFF
abundance: -; d_gene: -; j_gene: TRBJ2-2; v_gene: TRBV7-6; CDR3nt: TGTGCCAGCAGCCTACAAGGGAGGCCCACCACCGGGGAGCTGTTTTTT; CDR3aa: CASSLQGRPTTGELFF
abundance: -; d_gene: TRBD1; j_gene: TRBJ2-1; v_gene: TRBV4-3; CDR3nt: TGCGCCAGCAGCCAAGGACCAGGGACAGGGGCGAATGAGCAGTTCTTC; CDR3aa: CASSQGPGTGANEQFF
abundance: -; d_gene: TRBD2; j_gene: TRBJ2-5; v_gene: TRBV20-1; CDR3nt: TGCAGTGCTAGGGTTAGCGGGGTTGAGACCCAGTACTTC; CDR3aa: CSARVSGVETQYF
abundance: -; d_gene: -; j_gene: TRBJ2-5; v_gene: TRBV20-1; CDR3nt: TGCAGTGCTCGGGACATGGAAGAGACCCAGTACTTC; CDR3aa: CSARDMEETQYF
abundance: few; d_gene: TRBD1; j_gene: TRBJ1-4; v_gene: TRBV29-1; CDR3nt: TGCAGCGCCCGACAGGGATCGGCTAATGAAAAACTGTTTTTT; CDR3aa: CSARQGSANEKLFF
abundance: few; d_gene: -; j_gene: TRBJ1-5; v_gene: TRBV6-6; CDR3nt: TGTGCCAGCAGTTACTCTTCAGAACCTTATAGCAATCAGCCCCAGCATTTT; CDR3aa: CASSYSSEPYSNQPQHF
abundance: few; d_gene: TRBD1; j_gene: TRBJ1-5; v_gene: TRBV4-1; CDR3nt: TGCGCCAGCAGCCATCCCGGGACAGGGTACAATCAGCCCCAGCATTTT; CDR3aa: CASSHPGTGYNQPQHF
abundance: few; d_gene: TRBD2; j_gene: TRBJ2-7; v_gene: TRBV15; CDR3nt: TGTGCCACCAGCCCCCAACCCCGGCTAGCGGTGCAGCAGTACTTC; CDR3aa: CATSPQPRLAVQQYF
abundance: -; d_gene: TRBD1; j_gene: TRBJ1-2; v_gene: TRBV5-4; CDR3nt: TGTGCCAGCAGCTCCGGACAGGGGGCCGGGATCTTCGGCTACACCTTC; CDR3aa: CASSSGQGAGIFGYTF
abundance: few; d_gene: TRBD2; j_gene: TRBJ2-5; v_gene: TRBV24-1; CDR3nt: TGTGCCACCAGTGATTCCGCGGGCGGGGGGGAGACCCAGTACTTC; CDR3aa: CATSDSAGGGETQYF
abundance: few; d_gene: -; j_gene: TRBJ2-4; v_gene: TRBV5-5; CDR3nt: TGTGCCAGCAGCTTCGCTCAAAACCCCATGGAACACATTCAGTACTTC; CDR3aa: CASSFAQNPMEHIQYF
abundance: few; d_gene: TRBD1; j_gene: TRBJ2-2; v_gene: TRBV6-4; CDR3nt: TGTGCCAGCAGTACCGGGACAGGGTCGGACGGGGAGCTGTTTTTT; CDR3aa: CASSTGTGSDGELFF
abundance: few; d_gene: TRBD1; j_gene: TRBJ2-7; v_gene: TRBV7-6; CDR3nt: TGTGCCAGCAGCCCCCGACAGGGGTCCCACGAGCAGTACTTC; CDR3aa: CASSPRQGSHEQYF
abundance: few; d_gene: TRBD2; j_gene: TRBJ2-5; v_gene: TRBV27; CDR3nt: TGTGCCAGCAGTCCACTAGCGGGGGTATCGCCAGAGACCCAGTACTTC; CDR3aa: CASSPLAGVSPETQYF
abundance: -; d_gene: -; j_gene: TRBJ1-5; v_gene: TRBV12-3/TRBV12-4; CDR3nt: TGTGCCAGCACCCCAACAGGGTTCGGACAGCCCCAGCATTTT; CDR3aa: CASTPTGFGQPQHF
abundance: -; d_gene: TRBD2; j_gene: TRBJ2-3; v_gene: TRBV24-1; CDR3nt: TGTGCCACCAGTGCCGGACCCGGGACTAGCGGGGATACGCAGTATTTT; CDR3aa: CATSAGPGTSGDTQYF
abundance: few; d_gene: TRBD2; j_gene: TRBJ2-1; v_gene: TRBV25-1; CDR3nt: TGTGCCAGCAGGGGGAGGGGCTTGAATGAGCAGTTCTTC; CDR3aa: CASRGRGLNEQFF